A selection of T cell receptor beta chains follows, all from one sample in a study of T cells after yellow fever vaccination. Via MiXCR, TCRdb re-called the 5' RACE reads, giving one row per CDR3 protein. Seen here are a few hundred thousand distinct CDR3 sequences, 8.5% to 10% observed once, and the top ten hold approximately 19%. Material: PBMCs, obtained on the day of the first yellow fever vaccination. Receptors were obtained from a young man who received the YFV17D yellow fever vaccine. Each CDR3 is given with its conserved first and last residue. The order of the fields is J gene, clone size, D gene, V gene, CDR3 protein, CDR3 DNA. The D gene is left open where the match is weak. Clone size is stated in some rows and not others, as once, few, many or a class when expanded.

>TRBJ2-5|NA|NA|TRBV19
CASTKGTEEETQYF
TGTGCCAGTACGAAAGGTACAGAAGAAGAGACCCAGTACTTC
>TRBJ2-1|NA|NA|TRBV11-1
CASSSRSLGVYNEQFF
TGTGCCAGCAGCTCCCGGAGCCTCGGGGTCTACAATGAGCAGTTCTTC
>TRBJ1-6|NA|NA|TRBV7-2
CASSSFRQYNSPLHF
TGTGCCAGCAGCTCCTTCCGACAGTATAATTCACCCCTCCACTTT
>TRBJ1-1|many|NA|TRBV9
CASSPQVMGTEAFF
TGTGCCAGCAGCCCTCAGGTCATGGGCACTGAAGCTTTCTTT
>TRBJ2-1|few|TRBD2|TRBV18
CASSPKRGGYNEQFF
TGTGCCAGCTCACCGAAGCGGGGGGGCTACAATGAGCAGTTCTTC
>TRBJ2-3|few|TRBD2|TRBV11-2
CASSLGPGGPDTQYF
TGTGCCAGCAGCTTAGGTCCGGGGGGTCCAGATACGCAGTATTTT
>TRBJ2-7|few|TRBD2|TRBV20-1
CSARDRGGSYEQYF
TGCAGTGCTAGAGACCGGGGGGGTTCCTACGAGCAGTACTTC
>TRBJ1-1|NA|NA|TRBV29-1
CSVAETEAFF
TGCAGCGTTGCGGAAACTGAAGCTTTCTTT
>TRBJ2-7|NA|NA|TRBV2
CASSEARDHWTYEQYF
TGTGCCAGCAGTGAAGCGCGCGACCACTGGACCTACGAGCAGTACTTC
>TRBJ1-6|few|NA|TRBV20-1
CSARARQNNSPLHF
TGCAGTGCTAGGGCGAGGCAGAATAATTCACCCCTCCACTTT
>TRBJ2-5|NA|TRBD2|TRBV4-1
CASSPAAPLGAGEETQYF
TGCGCCAGCAGCCCGGCCGCCCCCTTGGGAGCGGGGGAAGAGACCCAGTACTTC
>TRBJ1-6|NA|TRBD1|TRBV6-1
CASTPQQGGSPLHF
TGTGCCAGCACCCCGCAGCAGGGGGGATCACCCCTCCACTTT
>TRBJ1-2|many|TRBD1|TRBV29-1
CSAGTAQGYTF
TGCAGCGCAGGGACAGCACAAGGCTACACCTTC
>TRBJ2-7|NA|NA|TRBV12-3/TRBV12-4
CASSPGQLYEQYF
TGTGCCAGCAGCCCCGGACAGCTCTACGAGCAGTACTTC
>TRBJ1-2|NA|NA|TRBV24-1
CATRPPGYGYTF
TGTGCCACCAGACCCCCTGGCTATGGCTACACCTTC
>TRBJ2-1|many|NA|TRBV29-1
CSVCRDNTLNEQFF
TGCAGCGTTTGCCGGGACAACACCCTCAATGAGCAGTTCTTC
>TRBJ1-1|many|NA|TRBV20-1
CSARDSGNTEAFF
TGCAGTGCTAGAGATTCGGGGAACACTGAAGCTTTCTTT
>TRBJ2-3|NA|TRBD2|TRBV20-1
CCARLGTSGGIWSTDTQYF
TGCTGTGCTAGACTTGGGACTAGCGGGGGGATCTGGAGCACAGATACGCAGTATTTT
>TRBJ2-6|NA|NA|TRBV20-1
CSALNPGANVLTF
TGCAGTGCTCTAAATCCTGGGGCCAACGTCCTGACTTTC
>TRBJ2-3|NA|TRBD2|TRBV7-2
CASSLGPGGARDTQYF
TGTGCCAGCAGCTTAGGGCCCGGGGGGGCGAGAGATACGCAGTATTTT
>TRBJ1-2|NA|NA|TRBV30
CAWRRPGVYGYTF
TGTGCCTGGAGGCGACCTGGAGTTTATGGCTACACCTTC
>TRBJ2-3|NA|NA|TRBV7-8
CASRPPGRTIDTQYF
TGTGCCAGCAGACCCCCGGGACGTACTATAGATACGCAGTATTTT
>TRBJ2-7|NA|NA|TRBV5-5
CASPEWTVPPYEQYF
TGTGCCAGCCCAGAGTGGACAGTTCCCCCCTACGAGCAGTACTTC
>TRBJ2-3|few|TRBD2|TRBV7-9
CASSLGAGGTTDTQYF
TGTGCCAGCAGCTTAGGGGCGGGGGGAACCACAGATACGCAGTATTTT
>TRBJ2-7|many|NA|TRBV15
CATSRTPTASDEQYF
TGTGCCACCAGCAGAACTCCGACAGCTAGCGACGAGCAGTACTTC
>TRBJ2-3|few|TRBD1|TRBV12-3/TRBV12-4
CASTSPPGQGSTDTQYF
TGTGCCAGCACCTCACCCCCGGGACAGGGGAGCACAGATACGCAGTATTTT
>TRBJ2-3|NA|NA|TRBV3-1
CASSQVQGGSTDTQYF
TGTGCCAGCAGCCAAGTTCAGGGGGGGTCTACAGATACGCAGTATTTT
>TRBJ2-2|few|NA|TRBV24-1
CATSDYHRLNTGELFF
TGTGCCACCAGTGATTACCACAGGTTAAACACCGGGGAGCTGTTTTTT
>TRBJ2-5|NA|NA|TRBV5-1
CASGRQPRGETQYF
TGCGCCAGCGGACGACAGCCCCGAGGGGAGACCCAGTACTTC
>TRBJ2-5|few|NA|TRBV28
CASSLFGAGETQYF
TGTGCCAGCAGTTTGTTTGGGGCGGGAGAGACCCAGTACTTC
>TRBJ1-1|few|NA|TRBV4-3
CASSPQSEGWDTEAFF
TGCGCCAGCAGCCCCCAATCCGAGGGCTGGGACACTGAAGCTTTCTTT
>TRBJ2-2|few|TRBD1|TRBV7-2
CASSRGPENTGELFF
TGTGCCAGCAGCAGGGGGCCCGAGAACACCGGGGAGCTGTTTTTT
>TRBJ1-2|NA|NA|TRBV6-1
CASIRDKGRHGYTF
TGTGCCTCTATCCGGGACAAGGGTCGCCATGGCTACACCTTC
>TRBJ2-7|many|TRBD1|TRBV20-1
CSARAPQGDYEQYF
TGCAGTGCTAGAGCCCCTCAGGGGGACTACGAGCAGTACTTC
>TRBJ1-2|many|NA|TRBV9
CASSVGGPIEGGYTF
TGTGCCAGCAGCGTAGGGGGTCCGATCGAGGGTGGCTACACCTTC
>TRBJ2-1|many|NA|TRBV20-1
CSARVWGGKNEQFF
TGCAGTGCTAGAGTCTGGGGGGGCAAGAATGAGCAGTTCTTC
>TRBJ2-5|NA|NA|TRBV24-1
CATSDSQGGETQYF
TGTGCCACCAGTGATTCCCAGGGGGGTGAGACCCAGTACTTC
>TRBJ2-5|NA|TRBD1|TRBV12-3/TRBV12-4
CASSPTGGGEETQYF
TGTGCCAGCAGTCCTACAGGGGGTGGGGAAGAGACCCAGTACTTC
>TRBJ1-2|many|NA|TRBV25-1
CASSAATAPDGYTF
TGTGCCAGCAGTGCCGCGACAGCTCCGGATGGCTACACCTTC
>TRBJ1-1|NA|TRBD1|TRBV12-3/TRBV12-4
CASSLDRTGMKNTEAFF
TGTGCCAGCAGTTTAGATCGGACAGGGATGAAGAACACTGAAGCTTTCTTT
>TRBJ2-7|many|TRBD2|TRBV5-1
CASSGKTSGSSYEQYF
TGCGCCAGCAGCGGAAAGACTAGCGGCAGCTCCTACGAGCAGTACTTC
>TRBJ1-5|NA|TRBD1|TRBV20-1
CSARAGTGIQPQHF
TGCAGTGCCAGGGCCGGGACAGGGATTCAGCCCCAGCATTTT
>TRBJ1-5|NA|NA|TRBV11-2
CASSTEGMQPQHF
TGTGCCAGCAGCACTGAGGGGATGCAGCCCCAGCATTTT
>TRBJ2-2|NA|TRBD1|TRBV5-1
CASSGGTGGTGELFF
TGCGCCAGCAGCGGTGGGACAGGGGGAACCGGGGAGCTGTTTTTT
>TRBJ1-2|NA|TRBD1|TRBV5-6
CASSLVGTGGDYGYTF
TGTGCCAGCAGCTTGGTGGGGACAGGGGGCGATTATGGCTACACCTTC
>TRBJ2-7|few|NA|TRBV7-8
CASSFGGLSSYEQYF
TGTGCCAGCAGCTTCGGGGGGCTGAGCTCCTACGAGCAGTACTTC
>TRBJ1-2|few|NA|TRBV6-1
CASRERNEWEGIGYGYTF
TGTGCCAGCAGGGAACGAAACGAGTGGGAGGGAATCGGCTATGGCTACACCTTC
>TRBJ2-5|NA|NA|TRBV4-3
CASSQDRSDQETQYF
TGCGCCAGCAGCCAAGATCGCAGCGATCAAGAGACCCAGTACTTC
>TRBJ1-1|NA|NA|TRBV5-5
CASRRSGTWDTEAFF
TGTGCCAGCAGGCGATCCGGGACATGGGACACTGAAGCTTTCTTT
>TRBJ1-3|NA|TRBD1|TRBV7-2
CASRIGQGVNTIYF
TGTGCCAGCAGAATCGGACAGGGGGTAAACACCATATATTTT
>TRBJ2-1|NA|NA|TRBV4-1
CASSQFSVGQSYNEQFF
TGCGCCAGCAGCCAATTCTCGGTTGGACAGTCCTACAATGAGCAGTTCTTC
>TRBJ1-5|few|TRBD1|TRBV7-2
CASSPDRGSYQPQHF
TGTGCCAGCAGCCCAGACAGGGGGTCTTATCAGCCCCAGCATTTT
>TRBJ1-6|NA|NA|TRBV10-3
CAIRDHTVIVPLHF
TGTGCCATCAGAGACCATACGGTGATTGTCCCCCTCCACTTT
>TRBJ1-1|many|NA|TRBV7-8
CASSLSGVGLNTEAFF
TGTGCCAGCAGCTTGTCAGGGGTGGGCTTGAACACTGAAGCTTTCTTT
>TRBJ2-1|NA|TRBD2|TRBV5-6
CASSQLAGETIKQFF
TGTGCCAGCAGCCAACTAGCGGGGGAGACGATTAAGCAGTTCTTC
>TRBJ2-5|few|TRBD2|TRBV28
CASLAGGPDSQSETQYF
TGTGCCAGCTTGGCGGGGGGGCCGGATTCCCAATCAGAGACCCAGTACTTC